One and the same sample provided the 23 T cell receptor beta chains below, sequenced in a study of blood T cell repertoires in COVID-19. The method was immunoSEQ multiplex PCR; TCRdb's version includes in-frame clones alone and lacks a portion of them. The sample contains around 150,000 clones, 85% to 95% of which appear only once. The sample was peripheral blood. Receptor source: a woman aged 50 to 65 with acute or convalescent COVID-19.

This chain links TRBV7-8 with TRBJ1-5, with 7 bases fitting TRBD1. With V trimmed by 3 bases and J by 3 bases, 8 bases remained unmatched. The CDR3 totals 16 residues. Germline-derived CDR1 and CDR2 are SGHVS and FQNEAQ. For the CDR3, the DNA is TGTGCCAGCAGCTTTTATCCAGGGGGTGCCAATCAGCCCCAGCATTTT. It is translated as CASSFYPGGANQPQHF.

The chain is built from TRBV6-1 and TRBJ1-5; 7 bases agree with TRBD1. From germline, CDR1 is MNHNS and CDR2 SASEGT. J lost 6 bases, V lost 2 bases, and 10 bases had no gene match. This CDR3 is built from 16 residues. The CDR3 DNA reads TGTGCCAGCAGTGAACCCTTACAGGGGAAAGGTCAGCCCCAGCATTTT. Encoded protein: CASSEPLQGKGQPQHF.

V gene TRBV4-1 combines with J gene TRBJ1-4, with TRBD1 matching 9 bases. The germline CDR1 and CDR2 sequences are MGHRA and YSYEKL. V gave up 4 bases and J gave up 10 bases; unmatched junction bases: 13. This CDR3 has 16 amino acids. This CDR3 is CASSLDPDRGGGKLFF. The CDR3 DNA follows: TGCGCCAGCAGCCTTGATCCGGACAGGGGCGGTGGAAAACTGTTTTTT.

J is TRBJ1-2 and V is TRBV4-1; perhaps TRBD1 as D (5 bases). CDR1 is MGHRA, CDR2 YSYEKL, per germline. The CDR3 totals 14 residues. V was trimmed by 1 base and J by 4 bases, leaving 10 bases between them. DNA for the CDR3: TGCGCCAGCAGCCAAGGTCCGACAGCCTATGGCTACACCTTC. It codes for CASSQGPTAYGYTF.

CDR3 nucleotide sequence: TGTGCCAGCAGTGACACAGGACAGGGGATGGGGACCCAGTACTTC. Protein: CASSDTGQGMGTQYF. The rearrangement links TRBV6-1 to TRBJ2-5; 9 positions agree with TRBD1. In germline, CDR1 is MNHNS, CDR2 SASEGT. The CDR3 loop spans 15 amino acids. V lost 3 bases, J lost 7 bases, and 9 bases stayed unmatched.

The genes are TRBV5-1 and TRBJ1-2; 7 bases are shared with TRBD1. The CDR3 covers 15 residues. Germline assignment: CDR1 SGHRS and CDR2 YFSETQ. V gave up 4 bases and J gave up 4 bases; unmatched junction bases: 10. CDR3 in DNA: TGCGCCAGCAGCATAGAGGGACAGCGCTCCTATGGCTACACCTTC. Translating it yields CASSIEGQRSYGYTF.

This rearrangement joins TRBV28 to TRBJ2-6, with D possibly being TRBD1 (6 bases). Trimming took off 3 bases at V and 4 bases at J, with 10 bases between the two ends. Looked up from germline, CDR1 is MDHEN and CDR2 is SYDVKM. This CDR3 contains 15 residues. The CDR3, as DNA: TGTGCCAGCAGTTTTACAGGGTCAGGGGCCAACGTCCTGACTTTC. It yields the protein CASSFTGSGANVLTF.

The rearrangement uses TRBV5-1 and TRBJ1-2, with 9 bases matching TRBD1. Germline V gene data show CDR1 as SGHRS and CDR2 as YFSETQ. This CDR3 region has 15 residues. J gave up 4 bases and V 0 bases, and 4 bases lay outside the gene matches. In nucleotides, the CDR3 is TGCGCCAGCAGCTTGGGGGGACAGGGCCCCTATGGCTACACCTTC. Residues: CASSLGGQGPYGYTF.

The chain links TRBV5-6 to TRBJ1-2, with no clear D. CDR3 length: 14 amino acids. V gave up 0 bases and J gave up 6 bases, with 12 bases separating them. Germline CDR1 and CDR2: SGHDT and YYEEEE. CDR3 amino acids: CASSLGLRGNGYTF. In DNA, the CDR3 is TGTGCCAGCAGCTTGGGTCTCCGAGGGAATGGCTACACCTTC.

The chain couples TRBV4-1 to TRBJ2-7, with TRBD2 matching 7 bases. CDR3 length: 16 amino acids. The V segment lost 0 bases and the J segment 2 bases; nucleotides outside the gene matches: 7. CDR1 is MGHRA and CDR2 is YSYEKL in the germline V gene. CDR3 bases: TGCGCCAGCAGCCAAGAAGAACGACTAGCTACCTACGAGCAGTACTTC. Protein product: CASSQEERLATYEQYF.

The J gene is TRBJ1-6, the V gene TRBV2, with D perhaps matching TRBD1 (6 bases). Trimming left V 6 bases short and J 9 bases short, with 15 bases between. CDR3 length: 14 amino acids. From germline, CDR1 is SNHLY and CDR2 FYNNEI. This CDR3 is CASSRRTESSPLHF. The DNA for the CDR3 is TGTGCCAGCAGCCGCCGGACAGAAAGTTCACCCCTCCACTTT.

The CDR3 loop reads CASSQGAPGNTIYF. CDR3 nucleotides: TGTGCCAGCAGTCAGGGGGCTCCTGGAAACACCATATATTTT. The chain employs TRBV28 and TRBJ1-3, with 8 bases lining up with TRBD1. Trimming at V came to 5 bases and at J to 2 bases, leaving 2 bases not matched to a gene. Germline CDR1 reads MDHEN; CDR2 reads SYDVKM. The CDR3 covers 14 residues.

V usage is TRBV11-2 and J usage is TRBJ2-3, with TRBD1 identical over 8 bases. This CDR3 has 15 residues. CDR1 is SGHAT, CDR2 FQNNGV, per germline. Unmatched junction bases numbered 7, after V lost 8 bases and J lost 0 bases. The CDR3 protein is CASATGGRSTDTQYF. CDR3 nucleotides: TGTGCCAGCGCTACAGGGGGGAGGAGCACAGATACGCAGTATTTT.

The chain couples TRBV12-5 to TRBJ1-2, with 9 bases that match TRBD1. This CDR3 comprises 13 residues. With 3 bases clipped from V and 7 bases from J, the junction kept 3 bases outside the gene matches. Per the germline V gene, CDR1 is LGHNT and CDR2 is FRNRAP. CDR3 DNA: TGTGCTAGTGGTTTTACGGACAGGGGTGGCTACACCTTC. Protein product: CASGFTDRGGYTF.

This rearrangement joins TRBV15 to TRBJ2-3; TRBD1 aligns across 10 bases. This CDR3 has 13 amino acids. Germline CDR1 reads LNHNV; CDR2 reads YYDKDF (reference sequence). V was pared by 11 bases and J by 4 bases, with 6 bases of the junction left unmatched. The CDR3 here is CAVTGGRPDTQYF. CDR3 DNA sequence: TGTGCCGTGACAGGGGGCCGGCCAGATACGCAGTATTTT.

This chain links TRBV5-1 with TRBJ1-1, with D unresolved. The CDR3 is 20 residues long. Germline assignment: CDR1 SGHRS and CDR2 YFSETQ. V dropped 0 bases and J dropped 4 bases, with 28 bases sitting between them. The DNA of the CDR3 is TGCGCCAGCAGCTTGGTGGTTTATAACGGCATCGCGGTGGCCCTCACTGAAGCTTTCTTT. Its translation: CASSLVVYNGIAVALTEAFF.

The V and J genes are TRBV29-1 and TRBJ2-5; TRBD1 aligns across 8 bases. This CDR3 region has 15 residues. Germline assignment: CDR1 SQVTM and CDR2 ANQGSEA. V trimming: 4 bases; J trimming: 3 bases; junction bases outside the gene matches: 10. In DNA form, the CDR3 reads TGCAGCGTTGGCGAATTCAGGGGGCTGGAAGAGACCCAGTACTTC. Translation: CSVGEFRGLEETQYF. Looking up the rest from reference TRBV29-1 and TRBJ2-5 gives the full variable domain: SAVISQKPSRDICQRGTSLTIQCQVDSQVTMMFWYRQQPGQSLTLIATANQGSEATYESGFVIDKFPISRPNLTFSTLTVSNMSPEDSSIYLCSVGEFRGLEETQYFGPGTRLLVL.

This chain connects TRBV7-6 to TRBJ1-2; 7 positions agree with TRBD1. CDR1 SGHVS and CDR2 FNYEAQ come from the germline V gene. Trimming at V came to 5 bases and at J to 6 bases, leaving 15 bases not matched to a gene. CDR3 length: 16 residues. The CDR3 region is CASSPQTQTGKDGYTF. The CDR3 DNA is TGTGCCAGCAGCCCGCAGACTCAGACAGGGAAGGATGGCTACACCTTC.

V gene TRBV3-1 (or the pseudogene TRBV3-2) combines with J gene TRBJ1-3; no reliable D call. V was pared by 3 bases and J by 4 bases, with 19 bases between. This CDR3 is built from 17 residues. Per the germline V gene, CDR1 is LGHDT and CDR2 is YNNKEL (reference sequence). The CDR3 DNA reads as TGTGCCAGCAGCCACCGCAACCTCGGAGGGTGGGGAAACACCATATATTTT. This encodes CASSHRNLGGWGNTIYF.

The chain links TRBV18 to TRBJ1-2; D perhaps matches TRBD1 (5 bases). V lost 6 bases to trimming and J lost 8 bases, with 10 bases between them. The germline CDR1 and CDR2 sequences are KGHSH and LQKENI. CDR3 length: 11 residues. The CDR3 coding sequence is TGTGCCAGCTCGCAGGGTTCCGGCTACACCTTC. Translation: CASSQGSGYTF.

V usage is TRBV11-3 and J usage is TRBJ2-3; D call uncertain. Germline V lookup: CDR1 SGHNT, CDR2 YENEEA. Trimming left V 0 bases short and J 2 bases short, with 3 bases between. The CDR3 runs to 13 residues. CDR3 sequence (DNA): TGTGCCAGCAGCTTAGACCACACAGATACGCAGTATTTT. It yields the protein CASSLDHTDTQYF. Based on the CDR3 plus reference TRBV11-3 and TRBJ2-3, the full variable domain is EAGVVQSPRYKIIEKKQPVAFWCNPISGHNTLYWYLQNLGQGPELLIRYENEEAVDDSQLPKDRFSAERLKGVDSTLKIQPAELGDSAVYLCASSLDHTDTQYFGPGTRLTVL.

The CDR3 DNA sequence: TGCGCCAGCAGCTTGCATCAGGCTTCTACGGAAAAACTGTTTTTT. Translation gives CASSLHQASTEKLFF. The chain has TRBV5-1 and TRBJ1-4, with D unclear. From germline, CDR1 is SGHRS and CDR2 YFSETQ. V was clipped by 1 base and J by 8 bases, with 15 bases between them. The CDR3 runs 15 residues.

This clone was picked up one time. The chain has TRBV29-1 and TRBJ1-1; 10 bases match TRBD1. With V trimmed by 6 bases and J by 2 bases, 6 bases remained unmatched. CDR1 is SQVTM, CDR2 ANQGSEA, per germline. CDR3 length: 14 residues. In DNA, the CDR3 is TGCAGCGTCACGACAGGGGGCCAAAACACTGAAGCTTTCTTT. Translation gives CSVTTGGQNTEAFF.